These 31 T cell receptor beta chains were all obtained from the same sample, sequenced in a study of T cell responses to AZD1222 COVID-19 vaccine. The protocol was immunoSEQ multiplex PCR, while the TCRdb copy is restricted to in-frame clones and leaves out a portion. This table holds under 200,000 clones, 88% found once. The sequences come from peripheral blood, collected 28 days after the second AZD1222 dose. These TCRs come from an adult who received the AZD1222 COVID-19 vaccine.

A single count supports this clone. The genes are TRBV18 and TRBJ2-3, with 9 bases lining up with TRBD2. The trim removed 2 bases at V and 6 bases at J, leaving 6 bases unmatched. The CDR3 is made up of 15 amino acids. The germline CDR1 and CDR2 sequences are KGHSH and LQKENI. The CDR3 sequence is CASSPEGLAMDTQYF. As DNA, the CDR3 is TGTGCCAGCTCACCAGAGGGACTAGCAATGGATACGCAGTATTTT.

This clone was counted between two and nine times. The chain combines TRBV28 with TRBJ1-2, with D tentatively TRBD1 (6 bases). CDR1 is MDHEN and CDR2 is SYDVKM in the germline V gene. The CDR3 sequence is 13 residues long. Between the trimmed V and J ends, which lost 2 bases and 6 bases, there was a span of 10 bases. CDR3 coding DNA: TGTGCCAGCAGTTTAAACAGGGTTGATGGCTACACCTTC. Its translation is CASSLNRVDGYTF.

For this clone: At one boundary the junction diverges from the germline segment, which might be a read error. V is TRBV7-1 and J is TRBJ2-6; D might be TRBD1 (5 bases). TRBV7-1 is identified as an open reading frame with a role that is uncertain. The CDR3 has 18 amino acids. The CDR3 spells CASSKVDHEDKVGQRPDF. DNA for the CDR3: TGTGCCAGCAGCAAAGTAGATCACGAGGACAAAGTCGGCCAACGTCCTGACTTC.

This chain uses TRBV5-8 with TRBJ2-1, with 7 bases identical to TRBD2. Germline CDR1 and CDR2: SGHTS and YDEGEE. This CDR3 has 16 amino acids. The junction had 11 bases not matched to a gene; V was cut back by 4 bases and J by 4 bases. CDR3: CASSLDLSGRYNEQFF. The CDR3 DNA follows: TGTGCCAGCAGCCTCGACCTTAGCGGGCGATACAATGAGCAGTTCTTC. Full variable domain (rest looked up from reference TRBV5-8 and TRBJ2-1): EAGVTQSPTHLIKTRGQQATLRCSPISGHTSVYWYQQALGLGLQFLLWYDEGEERNRGNFPPRFSGRQFPNYSSELNVNALELEDSALYLCASSLDLSGRYNEQFFGPGTRLTVL.

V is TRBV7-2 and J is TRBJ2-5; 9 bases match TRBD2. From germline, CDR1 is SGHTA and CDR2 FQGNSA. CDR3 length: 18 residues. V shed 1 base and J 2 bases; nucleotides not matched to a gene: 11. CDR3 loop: CASSLGLAVLTVQETQYF. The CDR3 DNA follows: TGTGCCAGCAGCTTAGGACTAGCGGTACTCACGGTTCAAGAGACCCAGTACTTC.

Here the CDR3 reads CASSIGTELDTQYF. Here the CDR3 DNA reads TGTGCCAGTAGTATAGGAACAGAATTAGATACGCAGTATTTT. The V and J genes are TRBV19 and TRBJ2-3, with D unclear. The V gene's germline CDR1 is LNHDA and CDR2 SQIVND (reference sequence). The CDR3 runs to 14 residues. The V and J ends lost 1 base and 5 bases respectively, with 10 bases between them.

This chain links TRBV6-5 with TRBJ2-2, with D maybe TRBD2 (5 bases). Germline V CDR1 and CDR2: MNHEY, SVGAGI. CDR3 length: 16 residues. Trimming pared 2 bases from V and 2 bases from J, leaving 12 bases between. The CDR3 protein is CASSYQTGVNTGELFF. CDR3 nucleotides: TGTGCCAGCAGTTACCAGACCGGGGTCAACACCGGGGAGCTGTTTTTT.

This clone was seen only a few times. The CDR3 DNA is TGTGCCACCGAGCAAGACCTATCCTATGGCTACACCTTC. It specifies CATEQDLSYGYTF. The chain joins TRBV6-5 to TRBJ1-2; D not certain. The V gene's germline CDR1 is MNHEY and CDR2 SVGAGI. The CDR3 is 13 amino acids. V was shortened by 10 bases and J by 4 bases, with 16 bases between the two germline ends.

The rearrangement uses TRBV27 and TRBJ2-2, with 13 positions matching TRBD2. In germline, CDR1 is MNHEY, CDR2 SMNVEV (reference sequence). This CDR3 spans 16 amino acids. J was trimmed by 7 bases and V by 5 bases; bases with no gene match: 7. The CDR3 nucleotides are TGTGCCAGCAGTGCGACTAGCGGGAGGCGGGTCGGGGAGCTGTTTTTT. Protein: CASSATSGRRVGELFF.

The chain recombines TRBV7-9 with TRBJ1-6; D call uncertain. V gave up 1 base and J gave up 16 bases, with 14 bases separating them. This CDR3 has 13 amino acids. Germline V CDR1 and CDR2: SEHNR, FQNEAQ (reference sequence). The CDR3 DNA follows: TGTGCCAGCAGCTTAGACGGCCTCGCTGCACTCCACTTT. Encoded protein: CASSLDGLAALHF.

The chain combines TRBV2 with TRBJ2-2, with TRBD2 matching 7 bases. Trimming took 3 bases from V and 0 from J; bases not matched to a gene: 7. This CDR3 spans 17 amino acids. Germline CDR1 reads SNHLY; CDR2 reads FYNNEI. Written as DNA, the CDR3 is TGTGCCAGCAGTGAGAGGGCTAGCGGAGCGAACACCGGGGAGCTGTTTTTT. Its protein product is CASSERASGANTGELFF.

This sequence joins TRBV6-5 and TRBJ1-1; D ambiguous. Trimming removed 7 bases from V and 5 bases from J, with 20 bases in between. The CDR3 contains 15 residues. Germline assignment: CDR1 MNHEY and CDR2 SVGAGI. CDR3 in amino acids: CASTLTPYLGTEAFF. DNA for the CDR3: TGTGCCAGCACCTTAACACCATACCTAGGGACTGAAGCTTTCTTT.

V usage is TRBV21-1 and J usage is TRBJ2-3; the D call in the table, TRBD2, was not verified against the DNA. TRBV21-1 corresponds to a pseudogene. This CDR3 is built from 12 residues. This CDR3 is CASSVTTDTQYF. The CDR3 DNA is TGTGCCAGCTCGGTGACTACCGATACGCAGTATTTT.

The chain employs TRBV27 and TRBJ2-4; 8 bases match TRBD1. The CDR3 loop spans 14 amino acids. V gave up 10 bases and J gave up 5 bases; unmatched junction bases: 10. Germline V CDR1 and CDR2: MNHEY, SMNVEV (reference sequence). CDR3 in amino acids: CANLDRGVQNIQYF. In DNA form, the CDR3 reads TGTGCCAATCTCGACAGGGGCGTCCAAAACATTCAGTACTTC.

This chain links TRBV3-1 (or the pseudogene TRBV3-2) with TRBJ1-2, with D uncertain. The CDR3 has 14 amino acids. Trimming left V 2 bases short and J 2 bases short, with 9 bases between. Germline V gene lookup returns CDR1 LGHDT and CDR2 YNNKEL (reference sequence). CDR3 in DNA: TGTGCCAGCAGCCAATCGTTACAAAACTATGGCTACACCTTC. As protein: CASSQSLQNYGYTF.

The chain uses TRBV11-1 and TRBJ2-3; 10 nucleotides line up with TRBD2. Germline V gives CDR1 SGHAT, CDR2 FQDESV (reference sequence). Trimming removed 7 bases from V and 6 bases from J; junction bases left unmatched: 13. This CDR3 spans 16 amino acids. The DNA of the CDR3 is TGTGCCAGCATCCGGGAGCGGGAGGGCAGGTTTGATACGCAGTATTTT. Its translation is CASIREREGRFDTQYF. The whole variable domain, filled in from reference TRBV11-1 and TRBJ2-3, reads EAEVAQSPRYKITEKSQAVAFWCDPISGHATLYWYRQILGQGPELLVQFQDESVVDDSQLPKDRFSAERLKGVDSTLKIQPAELGDSAMYLCASIREREGRFDTQYFGPGTRLTVL.

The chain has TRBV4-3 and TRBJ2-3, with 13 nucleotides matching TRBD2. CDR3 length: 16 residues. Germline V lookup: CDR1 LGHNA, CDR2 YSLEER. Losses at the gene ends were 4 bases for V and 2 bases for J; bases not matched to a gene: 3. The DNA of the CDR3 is TGCGCCAGCAGCCCAGGGACTAGCGGGAACACAGATACGCAGTATTTT. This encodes CASSPGTSGNTDTQYF.

The CDR3 is CASSSPPGERYEQYF. CDR3 sequence (DNA): TGTGCCAGCAGCTCCCCCCCAGGGGAGAGGTACGAGCAGTACTTC. The chain joins TRBV5-4 to TRBJ2-7; possible D gene TRBD1, 6 bases. The CDR3 has 15 amino acids. V lost 3 bases and J lost 4, with 17 bases in between. Germline values: CDR1 SGHNT, CDR2 YYREEE (reference sequence).

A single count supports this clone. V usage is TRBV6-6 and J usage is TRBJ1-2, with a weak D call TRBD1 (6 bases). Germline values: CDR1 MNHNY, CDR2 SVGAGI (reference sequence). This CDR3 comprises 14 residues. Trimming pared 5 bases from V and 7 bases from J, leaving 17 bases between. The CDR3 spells CASSHKQGSSGYTF. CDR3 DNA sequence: TGTGCCAGCAGTCACAAACAGGGCTCTAGTGGCTACACCTTC.

In DNA, the CDR3 is TGTGCCAGCAGCCAAGATCTACAGCAAGAGACCCAGTACTTC. Residues: CASSQDLQQETQYF. The chain links TRBV4-2 to TRBJ2-5; D is uncertain. V lost 0 bases and J lost 2, with 7 bases in between. CDR1 and CDR2 (germline): LGHNA, YNFKEQ. This CDR3 is 14 amino acids long.

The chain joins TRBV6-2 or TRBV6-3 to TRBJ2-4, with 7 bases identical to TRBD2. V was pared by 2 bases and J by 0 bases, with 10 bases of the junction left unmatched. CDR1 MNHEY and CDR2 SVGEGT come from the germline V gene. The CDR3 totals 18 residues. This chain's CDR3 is CASSYDLTAGLAKNIQYF. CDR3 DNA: TGTGCCAGCAGTTACGACCTGACAGCGGGACTAGCCAAAAACATTCAGTACTTC.

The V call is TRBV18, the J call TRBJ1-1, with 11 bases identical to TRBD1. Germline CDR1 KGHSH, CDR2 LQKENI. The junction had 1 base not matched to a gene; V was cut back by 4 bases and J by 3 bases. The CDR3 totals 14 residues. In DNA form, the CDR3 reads TGTGCCAGCTCACTGGGACAGGGGGACACTGAAGCTTTCTTT. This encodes CASSLGQGDTEAFF.

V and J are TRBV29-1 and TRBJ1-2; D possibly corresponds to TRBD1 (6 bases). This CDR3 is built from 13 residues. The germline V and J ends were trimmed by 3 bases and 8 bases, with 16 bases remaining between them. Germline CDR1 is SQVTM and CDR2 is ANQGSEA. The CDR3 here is CSVEETGNHGYTF. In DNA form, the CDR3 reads TGCAGCGTTGAGGAAACAGGGAATCACGGCTACACCTTC.

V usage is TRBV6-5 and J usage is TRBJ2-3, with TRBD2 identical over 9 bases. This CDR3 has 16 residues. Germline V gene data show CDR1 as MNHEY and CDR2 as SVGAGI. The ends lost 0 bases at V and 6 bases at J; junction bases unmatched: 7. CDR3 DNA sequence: TGTGCCAGCAGTTACTCGCCGGCGGGAGGGGGTGATACGCAGTATTTT. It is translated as CASSYSPAGGGDTQYF.

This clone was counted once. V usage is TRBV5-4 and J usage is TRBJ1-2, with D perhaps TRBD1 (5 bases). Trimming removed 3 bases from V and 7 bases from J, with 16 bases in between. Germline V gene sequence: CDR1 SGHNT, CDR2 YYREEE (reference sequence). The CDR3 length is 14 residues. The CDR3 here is CASSSGEAGPGYTF. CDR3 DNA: TGTGCCAGCAGCTCCGGCGAGGCAGGGCCTGGCTACACCTTC.

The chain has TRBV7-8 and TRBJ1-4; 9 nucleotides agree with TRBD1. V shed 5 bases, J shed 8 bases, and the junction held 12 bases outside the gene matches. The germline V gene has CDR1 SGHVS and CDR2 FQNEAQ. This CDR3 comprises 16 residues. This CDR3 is CASSRGGGQGKEKLFF. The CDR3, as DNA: TGTGCCAGCAGCCGAGGGGGGGGACAGGGAAAGGAAAAACTGTTTTTT.

CDR3 protein: CAGGQTTNEKLFF. CDR3 in DNA: TGTGCCGGAGGACAGACAACTAATGAAAAACTGTTTTTT. The gene calls are TRBV18 and TRBJ1-4; TRBD1 might be the D (6 bases). The germline V and J ends were trimmed by 11 bases and 0 bases, with 10 bases remaining between them. The CDR3 spans 13 residues. Germline V gene sequence: CDR1 KGHSH, CDR2 LQKENI.

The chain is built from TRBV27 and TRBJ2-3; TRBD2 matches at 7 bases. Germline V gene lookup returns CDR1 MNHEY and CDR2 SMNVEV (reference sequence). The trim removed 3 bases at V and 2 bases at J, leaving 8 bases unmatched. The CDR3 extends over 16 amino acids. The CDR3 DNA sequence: TGTGCCAGCAGTTTTCAGGGCGGGAGCCCCACAGATACGCAGTATTTT. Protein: CASSFQGGSPTDTQYF.

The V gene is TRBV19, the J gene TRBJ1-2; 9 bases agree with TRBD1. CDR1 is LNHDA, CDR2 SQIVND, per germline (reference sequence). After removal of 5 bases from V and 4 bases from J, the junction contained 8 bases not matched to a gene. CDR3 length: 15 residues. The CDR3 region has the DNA TGTGCCAGTAGTCAACGAACAGGGGGCGCCTATGGCTACACCTTC. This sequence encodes CASSQRTGGAYGYTF.

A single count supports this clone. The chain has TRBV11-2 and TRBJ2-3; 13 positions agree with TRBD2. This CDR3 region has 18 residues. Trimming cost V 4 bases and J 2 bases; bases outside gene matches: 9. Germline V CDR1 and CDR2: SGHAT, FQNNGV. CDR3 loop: CASSSRGGLAGHTDTQYF. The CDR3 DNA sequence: TGTGCCAGCAGCTCTAGAGGGGGACTAGCGGGACACACAGATACGCAGTATTTT.

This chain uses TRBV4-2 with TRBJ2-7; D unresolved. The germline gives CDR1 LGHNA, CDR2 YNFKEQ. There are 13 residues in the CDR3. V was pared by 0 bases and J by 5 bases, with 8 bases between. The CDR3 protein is CASSQDSSNEQYF. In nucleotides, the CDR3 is TGTGCCAGCAGCCAAGATTCAAGTAACGAGCAGTACTTC.